The 12 T cell receptor beta chains below all came from one sample that was sequenced in a study of blood T cell repertoires in COVID-19. Here immunoSEQ multiplex PCR was the method, and the copy in TCRdb shows in-frame clones only, minus some. The data hold 350,000 or so clones, with nearly 90% observed a single time. Sequenced: peripheral blood. Receptors were obtained from a man younger than 35 with active or convalescent COVID-19.

This chain uses TRBV9 with TRBJ2-7; 7 nucleotides agree with TRBD2. The V segment lost 0 bases and the J segment 5 bases; nucleotides outside the gene matches: 2. The CDR3 has 13 residues. Per the germline V gene, CDR1 is SGDLS and CDR2 is YYNGEE. In DNA, the CDR3 is TGTGCCAGCAGCGTAGGGGGAGGGAACGAGCAGTACTTC. Translating it yields CASSVGGGNEQYF.

This clone was found once. The gene calls are TRBV7-2 and TRBJ2-7; TRBD2 might be the D (6 bases). The CDR3 loop spans 15 amino acids. Germline CDR1 SGHTA, CDR2 FQGNSA. V lost 7 bases and J 3 bases, leaving 19 bases between the germline ends. Here the CDR3 DNA reads TGTGCCAGCACCGTCCCGCGAGGACTAAACTACGAGCAGTACTTC. Protein product: CASTVPRGLNYEQYF.

CDR3 protein: CAISESGDRRANYGYTF. For the CDR3, the DNA is TGTGCCATCAGTGAGTCGGGGGACAGAAGGGCTAACTATGGCTACACCTTC. The chain combines TRBV10-3 with TRBJ1-2, with 7 bases matching TRBD1. J was trimmed by 0 bases and V by 0 bases; bases with no gene match: 7. CDR1 and CDR2 (germline): ENHRY, SYGVKD. This CDR3 is built from 17 residues.

V is TRBV21-1 and J is TRBJ1-5; the tabulated D call, TRBD1, remains unverified against the DNA. TRBV21-1 is noted as a pseudogene. The CDR3 consists of 16 residues. The CDR3 sequence: CASSTRDSHLNQPQHF. DNA of the CDR3: TGTGCCAGCAGCACAAGGGACAGTCACCTAAATCAGCCCCAGCATTTT.

This clone was seen a few times. This chain links TRBV28 with TRBJ2-3; the D gene is possibly TRBD2 (6 bases). The CDR3 is 15 amino acids. The germline V and J ends were trimmed by 8 bases and 0 bases, with 15 bases remaining between them. Germline assignment: CDR1 MDHEN and CDR2 SYDVKM. The CDR3 DNA sequence: TGTGCCAGCCGTGACGCGGGGAAGAGCACAGATACGCAGTATTTT. It codes for CASRDAGKSTDTQYF.

V and J are TRBV20-1 and TRBJ1-1; possible D gene TRBD1, 5 bases. Trimming stripped 3 bases from V and 0 bases from J, with 20 bases between. Germline V gene data show CDR1 as DFQATT and CDR2 as SNEGSKA (reference sequence). There are 17 residues in the CDR3. The CDR3 sequence: CSASQGSGRLMNTEAFF. CDR3 bases: TGCAGTGCTAGTCAGGGTAGCGGACGGCTGATGAACACTGAAGCTTTCTTT.

This clone was seen a few times. The rearrangement links TRBV5-6 to TRBJ1-5, with TRBD1 matching 8 bases. This CDR3 is built from 17 residues. Germline CDR1 is SGHDT and CDR2 is YYEEEE. Losses at the gene ends were 3 bases for V and 2 bases for J; bases not matched to a gene: 10. Here the CDR3 reads CASSSDRQGKGNQPQHF. DNA of the CDR3: TGTGCCAGCAGCTCGGATAGACAGGGGAAGGGCAATCAGCCCCAGCATTTT.

The chain employs TRBV6-5 and TRBJ1-6; D perhaps matches TRBD1 (6 bases). Per germline, CDR1 MNHEY and CDR2 SVGAGI. V was pared by 0 bases and J by 7 bases, with 10 bases between. This CDR3 has 15 residues. The CDR3 protein is CASSYSIQGNSPLHF. The CDR3 bases are TGTGCCAGCAGTTACTCGATTCAGGGGAATTCACCCCTCCACTTT.

This chain connects TRBV4-1 to TRBJ2-1, with no clear D. Germline CDR1 and CDR2: MGHRA and YSYEKL. V was clipped by 0 bases and J by 8 bases, with 17 bases between them. The CDR3 extends over 16 amino acids. Written as DNA, the CDR3 is TGCGCCAGCAGCCAAGAGGCTATGATAGCCGGCGATGAGCAGTTCTTC. Its translation is CASSQEAMIAGDEQFF.

This chain joins TRBV28 and TRBJ1-1; no reliable D call. The CDR3 totals 16 residues. V lost 5 bases to trimming and J lost 3 bases, with 19 bases between them. Per the germline V gene, CDR1 is MDHEN and CDR2 is SYDVKM. CDR3 sequence (DNA): TGTGCCAGCAGTCCCGAGTCCTACGAGATGGACACTGAAGCTTTCTTT. Translating gives CASSPESYEMDTEAFF.

V and J are TRBV27 and TRBJ2-2; 11 positions match TRBD2. The V and J ends lost 5 bases and 5 bases, in that order; junction bases with no gene match: 10. There are 17 residues in the CDR3. Germline assignment: CDR1 MNHEY and CDR2 SMNVEV (reference sequence). CDR3 amino acids: CASSRFLAGGSTGELFF. In nucleotides, the CDR3 is TGTGCCAGCAGTCGGTTTCTAGCGGGAGGATCGACCGGGGAGCTGTTTTTT.

This chain links TRBV25-1 with TRBJ2-5; TRBD1 agrees at 9 bases. V was pared by 3 bases and J by 3 bases, with 2 bases of the junction left unmatched. Germline V gene sequence: CDR1 MGHDK, CDR2 SYGVNS. The CDR3 loop spans 14 amino acids. CDR3 in amino acids: CASSDWDREETQYF. DNA for the CDR3: TGTGCCAGCAGTGATTGGGACAGGGAAGAGACCCAGTACTTC.